This T cell receptor (beta chain) was recovered during a study of T-cell reconstitution after alpha-beta-depleted transplantation in children. This clonotype was counted at least ten times. The antigen remains unidentified. A TCRbeta library incorporating unique molecular identifiers was prepared. Each CDR3 protein gets one entry after TCRdb re-called the PCR reads with MiXCR. Among roughly 250,000 distinct CDR3 sequences, roughly 8.2% were seen once, and the ten largest hold less than 8%. The germline CDR1 and CDR2 sequences are MRHNA and SNTAGT. V shed 4 bases and J 11 bases; nucleotides not matched to a gene: 11. This CDR3 has 14 amino acids. Regarding the study as a whole: TCRbeta diversity was high at day 60 in some patients (a result of surviving recipient T cells and thymic progenitors).

J is TRBJ2-3 and V is TRBV6-4, with TRBD1 matching 8 bases. The material was PBMCs, mostly from graft donor cells, obtained 180 days after TCRalphabeta/CD19-depleted stem cell transplant. The sequence derives from a male patient younger than 18 who had a stem cell transplant for acute lymphoblastic leukemia, so the T cells may come from the graft donor. CDR3 sequence reads: CASSADRAGIGQYF. The CDR3 nucleotides read TGTGCCAGCAGTGCGGACAGGGCGGGGATCGGGCAGTATTTT.